The rows below give T cell receptor beta chains drawn from one sample of a study of type 1 and type 2 diabetes patients. TCRdb re-derived calls from the multiplex PCR reads in MiXCR, one entry per CDR3 protein. This table holds approximately 260,000 distinct CDR3 sequences, around 50% found once. Sequences were obtained from peripheral blood mononuclear cells (PBMCs). All receptors derive from a man aged 18 to 30 with type 2 diabetes. Both conserved end residues are trimmed from each CDR3. The order of the fields is J gene, V gene, CDR3 protein.

j_gene: TRBJ2-2; v_gene: TRBV6-5; CDR3aa: ASSYAAPAVMANTGELF
j_gene: TRBJ2-7; v_gene: TRBV5-1; CDR3aa: ASSREGGSYEQY
j_gene: TRBJ2-5; v_gene: TRBV10-3; CDR3aa: AITQGGEETQY
j_gene: TRBJ2-2; v_gene: TRBV7-2; CDR3aa: ASSRLGTVNTGELF
j_gene: TRBJ2-2; v_gene: TRBV7-3; CDR3aa: ASSPGTGYPGELF
j_gene: TRBJ1-2; v_gene: TRBV2; CDR3aa: ASTRQGRSAMSGYT
j_gene: TRBJ1-5; v_gene: TRBV6-6; CDR3aa: ASSTRRAQPFNQPQH
j_gene: TRBJ2-3; v_gene: TRBV6-6; CDR3aa: ASSEHGMGTDTQY
j_gene: TRBJ1-4; v_gene: TRBV5-1; CDR3aa: ASSFPDEKLF
j_gene: TRBJ2-2; v_gene: TRBV11-3; CDR3aa: ASSLGLVGELF
j_gene: TRBJ1-2; v_gene: TRBV6-6; CDR3aa: ASSYSHRDRVNSGYT
j_gene: TRBJ1-6; v_gene: TRBV5-4; CDR3aa: ASSPLQGHSPLH
j_gene: TRBJ1-4; v_gene: TRBV4-1; CDR3aa: ASSQQLRDEKLF
j_gene: TRBJ2-1; v_gene: TRBV30; CDR3aa: AWKGQGRWTSGRDEQF
j_gene: TRBJ2-2; v_gene: TRBV6-1; CDR3aa: ATPVRQGDTGELF
j_gene: TRBJ2-5; v_gene: TRBV19; CDR3aa: ASSNRQGGQETQY
j_gene: TRBJ1-6; v_gene: TRBV19; CDR3aa: ASSPQVDNSPLH
j_gene: TRBJ1-4; v_gene: TRBV9; CDR3aa: ASSVGGTGTAKLF
j_gene: TRBJ2-1; v_gene: TRBV6-5; CDR3aa: AIRSLDNNEQF
j_gene: TRBJ1-4; v_gene: TRBV7-9; CDR3aa: ASSLMGRRSEKLF
j_gene: TRBJ1-5; v_gene: TRBV14; CDR3aa: ASSQVQSNQPQH
j_gene: TRBJ2-7; v_gene: TRBV15; CDR3aa: ATSRDSSGRASYEQY
j_gene: TRBJ2-6; v_gene: TRBV7-8; CDR3aa: ASSVGPSGANVLT
j_gene: TRBJ2-3; v_gene: TRBV7-8; CDR3aa: ASSPRVPDTQY
j_gene: TRBJ1-1; v_gene: TRBV25-1; CDR3aa: ASSIQGHTEAF
j_gene: TRBJ2-1; v_gene: TRBV20-1; CDR3aa: SAILGESSYNEQF
j_gene: TRBJ2-1; v_gene: TRBV19; CDR3aa: ASSSGTGYNEQF
j_gene: TRBJ1-6; v_gene: TRBV7-2; CDR3aa: ASSLGQGGNSPLH
j_gene: TRBJ1-1; v_gene: TRBV5-1; CDR3aa: ASSLGQGQWTEAF
j_gene: TRBJ2-2; v_gene: TRBV28; CDR3aa: ASAIAGGPVNTGELF
j_gene: TRBJ2-1; v_gene: TRBV7-9; CDR3aa: ASSLVQWYNEQF
j_gene: TRBJ2-7; v_gene: TRBV4-1; CDR3aa: ASSRYRNRSYEQY
j_gene: TRBJ2-3; v_gene: TRBV30; CDR3aa: AWSSTDTQY
j_gene: TRBJ1-6; v_gene: TRBV27; CDR3aa: ASSPSVPSPLH
j_gene: TRBJ2-2; v_gene: TRBV24-1; CDR3aa: ATNVRTSNTGELF
j_gene: TRBJ1-1; v_gene: TRBV19; CDR3aa: ASSTQGATEAF